Sequencing of this T cell receptor beta chain was carried out in a study of T cells after yellow fever vaccination. Study context: For low cell numbers, libraries were made with SMART-Seq v4 Ultra Low Input. General observations from the study: Clonotypes shared by both compartments, CD4 and CD8, made up a small share. Among primary-vaccination clones, most reappeared after the booster, at approximately 97% for CD4 and roughly 88% for CD8. The secondary T-cell response peaked on day 5, not day 15, but was weaker.

Trimming took 3 bases from V and 5 from J, leaving 17 bases between them. The CDR3 consists of 15 residues. Germline assignment: CDR1 SGHRS and CDR2 YFSETQ. As concerns this clonotype: The target antigen is unknown.

Each CDR3 protein is one row after TCRdb ran MiXCR on the 5' RACE reads. This sample yields hundreds of thousands of distinct CDR3 sequences, of which roughly an eighth are seen a single time; about 15% belongs to the top ten. This TCR was sampled from a man younger than 45 who received the YFV17D yellow fever vaccine. The V gene is TRBV5-1, the J gene TRBJ1-1; D gene unclear. Here the sequenced sample was PBMCs, taken on the day of the yellow fever booster vaccination. Written as DNA, the CDR3 is TGCGCCAGCAGCTCGACTGACTCAACCTGGACTGAAGCTTTCTTT. Protein sequence: CASSSTDSTWTEAFF.